Presented here are 14 T cell receptor beta chains from one specimen sequenced in a study of T cells in localized non-small cell lung cancer. Generated by immunoSEQ multiplex PCR, the TCRdb table keeps only in-frame clones and is missing some. Of around 50,000 clones in the sample, 86% were seen once. The sequencing here drew on peripheral blood, taken before any cancer treatment. The receptors were gathered from a male donor older than 55 with stage III squamous cell lung carcinoma.

This sequence joins TRBV7-3 and TRBJ2-1; unclear D gene. Trimming removed 0 bases at V and 0 bases at J, with 6 bases between. The CDR3 sequence is 15 residues long. Germline CDR1 reads SGHTA; CDR2 reads FQGTGA. For the CDR3, the DNA is TGTGCCAGCAGCTTAACTGGGAACTCCTACAATGAGCAGTTCTTC. Amino acid sequence: CASSLTGNSYNEQFF.

CDR3 amino acids: CASSLPTPYEQYF. CDR3 sequence (DNA): TGTGCCAGCAGCCTCCCTACTCCCTACGAGCAGTACTTC. The rearrangement links TRBV7-9 to TRBJ2-7; D is unclear. The V gene lost 5 bases and the J gene lost 2 bases, with 10 bases spanning the gap. Germline CDR1 is SEHNR and CDR2 is FQNEAQ (reference sequence). The CDR3 totals 13 residues.

This clone was picked up a small number of times. The chain uses TRBV28 and TRBJ1-1, with no clear D. Germline V gives CDR1 MDHEN, CDR2 SYDVKM. The CDR3 consists of 13 residues. Trimming pared 3 bases from V and 2 bases from J, leaving 7 bases between. In nucleotides, the CDR3 is TGTGCCAGCAGTTTGGCTGGAAACACTGAAGCTTTCTTT. This gives the protein CASSLAGNTEAFF.

This clone was counted only a few times. V and J are TRBV5-1 and TRBJ2-1; D may match TRBD1 or TRBD2 (6 bases each). Germline CDR1 reads SGHRS; CDR2 reads YFSETQ. The CDR3 has 15 amino acids. Trimming cost V 4 bases and J 10 bases, with 21 bases left between them. The CDR3 DNA reads TGCGCCAGCAGCCCCTTTGGGGGGCCCCCGGGGGAGCAGTTCTTC. It is translated as CASSPFGGPPGEQFF.

This chain uses TRBV5-1 with TRBJ1-1, with a tentative D call TRBD1 (6 bases). Trimming took 4 bases from V and 1 from J, leaving 14 bases between them. The CDR3 length is 15 residues. From germline, CDR1 is SGHRS and CDR2 YFSETQ. The CDR3 protein is CASSIGGARNTEAFF. CDR3 DNA sequence: TGCGCCAGCAGCATAGGGGGGGCCCGGAACACTGAAGCTTTCTTT.

The rearrangement uses TRBV11-2 and TRBJ2-2, with D possibly matching TRBD2 (6 bases). Trimming shortened V by 5 bases and J by 3 bases, and 16 bases separated the two germline ends. Germline V gene data show CDR1 as SGHAT and CDR2 as FQNNGV. CDR3 size: 16 residues. DNA of the CDR3: TGTGCCAGCAGCCGGAGCGGGCTTGGGGACACCGGGGAGCTGTTTTTT. Encoded protein: CASSRSGLGDTGELFF.

J is TRBJ2-3 and V is TRBV7-7; TRBD1 might be the D (6 bases). The ends were cut back, 2 bases at V and 5 bases at J, with 11 bases in the middle. From germline, CDR1 is SSHAT and CDR2 FNYEAQ (reference sequence). This CDR3 has 14 amino acids. The CDR3 bases are TGTGCCAGCAGCTTATCAGGGGCGGTAGATACGCAGTATTTT. Translation gives CASSLSGAVDTQYF.

The CDR3 bases are TGTGCCAGCAGTTTTTCTTCACGAGGGGGAATTCAGTACTTC. It translates to CASSFSSRGGIQYF. This sequence joins TRBV28 and TRBJ2-4; weak D call: TRBD1 (6 bases). This CDR3 is built from 14 residues. Germline CDR1 is MDHEN and CDR2 is SYDVKM. Trimming took off 3 bases at V and 10 bases at J, with 16 bases between the two ends. Full variable domain (rest looked up from reference TRBV28 and TRBJ2-4): DVKVTQSSRYLVKRTGEKVFLECVQDMDHENMFWYRQDPGLGLRLIYFSYDVKMKEKGDIPEGYSVSREKKERFSLILESASTNQTSMYLCASSFSSRGGIQYFGAGTRLSVL.

The CDR3 DNA reads as TGTGCCAGTATCCCAGGGGGGGCCATGAACACTGAAGCTTTCTTT. This translates into CASIPGGAMNTEAFF. This sequence joins TRBV19 and TRBJ1-1; TRBD1 matches 7 bases. CDR1 is LNHDA, CDR2 SQIVND, per germline (reference sequence). V was pared by 7 bases and J by 0 bases, with 8 bases of the junction left unmatched. CDR3 length: 15 residues.

The gene calls are TRBV5-1 and TRBJ2-1; D is undetermined. Trimming removed 7 bases from V and 5 bases from J, with 10 bases in between. Germline values: CDR1 SGHRS, CDR2 YFSETQ. The CDR3 extends over 12 amino acids. The CDR3 region has the DNA TGCGCCAGCTCCGGGCGGAACAATGAGCAGTTCTTC. Translated: CASSGRNNEQFF.

J is TRBJ2-3 and V is TRBV19; 9 bases map to TRBD1. Germline CDR1 LNHDA, CDR2 SQIVND (reference sequence). After removal of 3 bases from V and 0 bases from J, the junction contained 4 bases not matched to a gene. This CDR3 region has 16 residues. CDR3 bases: TGTGCCAGTAGTATCATCGGACAGGGGAGCACAGATACGCAGTATTTT. Amino acids: CASSIIGQGSTDTQYF.

The J gene is TRBJ1-2, the V gene TRBV19; 8 nucleotides agree with TRBD1. Germline CDR1 reads LNHDA; CDR2 reads SQIVND (reference sequence). The ends lost 4 bases at V and 4 bases at J; junction bases unmatched: 17. CDR3 length equals 18 residues. CDR3 sequence: CASSTAGAAGGQAYGYTF. The CDR3 nucleotides are TGTGCCAGTAGTACCGCCGGGGCCGCAGGGGGCCAAGCCTATGGCTACACCTTC.

The chain couples TRBV9 to TRBJ2-3, with D perhaps matching TRBD1 (5 bases). Germline assignment: CDR1 SGDLS and CDR2 YYNGEE. The CDR3 is made up of 14 amino acids. The V end lost 0 bases, the J end lost 3 bases, and 8 bases lay between the germline ends. The CDR3 DNA reads as TGTGCCAGCAGCGTAGCCCAGGGAACAGATACGCAGTATTTT. It is translated as CASSVAQGTDTQYF.

The chain carries TRBV25-1 and TRBJ2-3; D unclear. Trimming removed 2 bases at V and 6 bases at J, with 6 bases between. The length of the CDR3 is 12 residues. Germline CDR1 and CDR2: MGHDK and SYGVNS. CDR3 loop: CASSEMFDTQYF. CDR3 coding DNA: TGTGCCAGCAGTGAAATGTTCGATACGCAGTATTTT.